The 16 T cell receptor beta chains presented below share a single source sample, sequenced in a study of shared clonotypes between healthy human individuals. The assay was immunoSEQ multiplex PCR, and TCRdb's table has in-frame clones only and misses some. The repertoire has approximately 2,300,000 clones, 92% of them found once; the top ten carry 0.37%. The sequenced sample consisted of naive CD4+ T cells from PBMCs. Subset here: CD45RA+ positively selected. Receptor source: a man between 18 and 29 years old in good health. Some clones in this sample may be carry-over from other donors' samples.

This chain connects TRBV7-3 to TRBJ1-1; 8 bases align to TRBD1. The germline gives CDR1 SGHTA, CDR2 FQGTGA. CDR3 length equals 14 residues. After removal of 5 bases from V and 3 bases from J, the junction contained 5 bases not matched to a gene. The CDR3 DNA reads TGTGCCAGCAGCAGGGACAGGTGGGACACTGAAGCTTTCTTT. As protein: CASSRDRWDTEAFF.

The chain's CDR3 is CASSVGPLTPYEQYF. The CDR3 nucleotides read TGTGCCAGCAGCGTAGGACCTCTAACCCCCTACGAGCAGTACTTC. The chain employs TRBV9 and TRBJ2-7; D remains ambiguous. The germline gives CDR1 SGDLS, CDR2 YYNGEE. This CDR3 is 15 amino acids long. The V end was cut by 0 bases, the J end by 2 bases, with 12 bases between.

The rearrangement joins TRBV5-1 to TRBJ2-2; perhaps TRBD2 as D (6 bases). The germline V gene has CDR1 SGHRS and CDR2 YFSETQ. V gave up 0 bases and J gave up 7 bases, with 13 bases separating them. The CDR3 loop spans 15 amino acids. CDR3 nucleotide sequence: TGCGCCAGCAGCTTGGCCGGGACTGGAGGCGGGGAGCTGTTTTTT. This sequence encodes CASSLAGTGGGELFF.

This CDR3 reads CASSPGTSGGVSSQFF. In DNA form, the CDR3 reads TGTGCCAGCAGCCCCGGGACTAGCGGGGGGGTATCCTCGCAGTTCTTC. The genes are TRBV9 and TRBJ2-1, with TRBD2 matching over 16 bases. V dropped 4 bases and J dropped 12; count of bases not matched to a gene: 10. Germline-derived CDR1 and CDR2 are SGDLS and YYNGEE. The CDR3 has 16 amino acids.

The rearrangement links TRBV9 to TRBJ2-7, with D unclear. Trimming took off 5 bases at V and 1 base at J, with 16 bases between the two ends. The CDR3 covers 15 residues. CDR1 and CDR2 from the germline V gene are SGDLS and YYNGEE. Written as DNA, the CDR3 is TGTGCCAGCAGGGTGCCCGGACCCCTATCCTACGAGCAGTACTTC. Its protein product is CASRVPGPLSYEQYF.

The chain has TRBV5-4 and TRBJ1-1; D gene uncertain. V gave up 3 bases and J gave up 1 base, with 7 bases separating them. CDR3 length: 13 residues. Germline V gives CDR1 SGHNT, CDR2 YYREEE (reference sequence). CDR3 DNA sequence: TGTGCCAGCAGCTCGACAAGGAACACTGAAGCTTTCTTT. It translates to CASSSTRNTEAFF.

V and J are TRBV27 and TRBJ2-7; 12 nucleotides agree with TRBD2. Germline loops: CDR1 MNHEY, CDR2 SMNVEV (reference sequence). This CDR3 contains 15 residues. V trimming: 4 bases; J trimming: 4 bases; junction bases outside the gene matches: 5. In DNA form, the CDR3 reads TGTGCCAGCAGTTCGCCCGGGACTAGCGGGTACGAGCAGTACTTC. This codes for CASSSPGTSGYEQYF.

The chain recombines TRBV6-1 with TRBJ2-5; D not certain. Germline V gene data show CDR1 as MNHNS and CDR2 as SASEGT. CDR3 length equals 12 residues. Trimming stripped 6 bases from V and 5 bases from J, with 10 bases between. The CDR3 DNA sequence: TGTGCCAGCAGCTTTTCTCGGGAGACCCAGTACTTC. Translating it yields CASSFSRETQYF.

The rearrangement joins TRBV28 to TRBJ2-1; D may match TRBD1 or TRBD2 (5 bases each). The CDR3 is made up of 13 amino acids. Germline CDR1 reads MDHEN; CDR2 reads SYDVKM. The V end lost 8 bases, the J end lost 4 bases, and 12 bases lay between the germline ends. DNA of the CDR3: TGTGCCAGCCGTGGGACCATTTACAATGAGCAGTTCTTC. Its translation: CASRGTIYNEQFF.

The CDR3 reads CASSSWPGGQDTQYF. CDR3 in DNA: TGTGCCAGCAGTTCATGGCCGGGAGGCCAAGATACGCAGTATTTT. The genes are TRBV4-2 and TRBJ2-3; 7 bases are a match to TRBD2. The CDR3 has 15 amino acids. Germline V CDR1 and CDR2: LGHNA, YNFKEQ. Trimming cost V 6 bases and J 5 bases; bases outside gene matches: 11.

The chain recombines TRBV5-1 with TRBJ2-5; 9 bases match TRBD2. This CDR3 region has 15 residues. The V and J ends lost 6 bases and 0 bases, in that order; junction bases with no gene match: 6. Germline CDR1 SGHRS, CDR2 YFSETQ. The CDR3, as DNA: TGCGCCAGCACCGAAACTAGCGGGTACCAAGAGACCCAGTACTTC. Amino acid sequence: CASTETSGYQETQYF.

This sequence joins TRBV7-2 and TRBJ2-1, with a tentative D call TRBD2 (6 bases). V was trimmed by 8 bases and J by 9 bases, leaving 14 bases between them. Per germline, CDR1 SGHTA and CDR2 FQGNSA. CDR3 size: 12 residues. CDR3 amino acids: CASAGTAREQFF. CDR3 coding DNA: TGTGCCAGCGCCGGGACTGCCCGTGAGCAGTTCTTC.

CDR3 residues: CASSPQGTQNEKLFF. The DNA of the CDR3 is TGTGCCAGCTCACCTCAGGGGACGCAAAATGAAAAACTGTTTTTT. This chain uses TRBV18 with TRBJ1-4, with a weak D call TRBD1 (6 bases). The CDR3 is made up of 15 amino acids. The germline V gene has CDR1 KGHSH and CDR2 LQKENI. The V gene lost 3 bases and the J gene lost 5 bases, with 13 bases spanning the gap.

The genes are TRBV28 and TRBJ2-3, with D possibly matching TRBD1 (5 bases). The CDR3 consists of 14 residues. Germline V lookup: CDR1 MDHEN, CDR2 SYDVKM. V lost 7 bases and J 0 bases, leaving 11 bases between the germline ends. The CDR3 spells CASTGHLSTDTQYF. The CDR3 region has the DNA TGTGCCAGCACAGGGCACCTCAGCACAGATACGCAGTATTTT.

The chain joins TRBV6-1 to TRBJ1-2; D is unresolved. Trimming stripped 3 bases from V and 0 bases from J, with 8 bases between. Looked up from germline, CDR1 is MNHNS and CDR2 is SASEGT. This CDR3 region has 14 residues. CDR3 nucleotides: TGTGCCAGCAGTGAGAGCAGAGCTAACTATGGCTACACCTTC. This codes for CASSESRANYGYTF.

The chain couples TRBV28 to TRBJ2-6; D unresolved. The CDR3 has 17 residues. Germline loops: CDR1 MDHEN, CDR2 SYDVKM. The V end was cut by 7 bases, the J end by 0 bases, with 16 bases between. The CDR3 loop is CASTTIEGFSGANVLTF. The CDR3 nucleotides read TGTGCCAGCACTACAATTGAAGGGTTCTCTGGGGCCAACGTCCTGACTTTC.